This entry lists 18 T cell receptor beta chains sequenced from one sample in a study of Ad26.COV2.S vaccination and SARS-CoV-2 variants. Treatment denoted: some 20 received Ad26.COV2.S at low or high dose, single or two shots; about 5 received placebo; per-sample allocation not given. Day 63 after the first vaccine or placebo injection was the time point for sampling. Measured with immunoSEQ multiplex PCR; TCRdb has only the in-frame clones, and not every one. Here the sample spans 300,000 to 400,000 clones, approximately 86% being singletons. The sequencing here drew on peripheral blood, taken in a trial of Ad26.COV2.S vaccine versus placebo. The receptors were gathered from a person aged 18 to 59 who received the Ad26.COV2.S COVID-19 vaccine or a placebo.

A single count supports this clone. The chain is built from TRBV9 and TRBJ2-5, with TRBD2 matching 7 bases. There are 14 residues in the CDR3. V lost 0 bases and J lost 5; bases outside the gene matches: 4. Per germline, CDR1 SGDLS and CDR2 YYNGEE. CDR3 loop: CASSVGVSGETQYF. The CDR3 coding sequence is TGTGCCAGCAGCGTAGGGGTTAGCGGGGAGACCCAGTACTTC.

The chain has TRBV9 and TRBJ2-1; TRBD1 aligns across 11 bases. V gave up 4 bases and J gave up 6 bases; unmatched junction bases: 6. CDR1 is SGDLS and CDR2 is YYNGEE in the germline V gene. This CDR3 has 15 amino acids. The CDR3 region is CASSSGTGGFNEQFF. The CDR3, as DNA: TGTGCCAGCAGCTCTGGGACAGGGGGGTTCAATGAGCAGTTCTTC.

Comments on this clone: The junction shows a germline mismatch at one end, possibly a read error. The V call is TRBV10-1, the J call TRBJ2-7; 8 positions agree with TRBD1. Germline-derived CDR1 and CDR2 are WNHNN and SYGVQD (reference sequence). CDR3 size: 16 residues. The CDR3 loop reads CASNEKNVDRDYEQYF. The CDR3 nucleotides are TGCGCCAGCAATGAGAAAAACGTGGACAGGGACTACGAGCAGTACTTC.

The gene calls are TRBV29-1 and TRBJ1-2; D is uncertain. The germline V gene encodes CDR1 SQVTM and CDR2 ANQGSEA. V gave up 3 bases and J gave up 3 bases, with 11 bases separating them. The CDR3 loop spans 13 amino acids. CDR3 region: CSVDGGIHYGYTF. CDR3 nucleotides: TGCAGCGTTGATGGCGGTATCCACTATGGCTACACCTTC. Full variable domain (remainder filled in from reference TRBV29-1 and TRBJ1-2): SAVISQKPSRDICQRGTSLTIQCQVDSQVTMMFWYRQQPGQSLTLIATANQGSEATYESGFVIDKFPISRPNLTFSTLTVSNMSPEDSSIYLCSVDGGIHYGYTFGSGTRLTVV.

V and J are TRBV20-1 and TRBJ1-2; a weak D match, TRBD1 (5 bases). The CDR3 has 10 amino acids. CDR1 DFQATT and CDR2 SNEGSKA come from the germline V gene (reference sequence). V shed 4 bases and J shed 6 bases, with 6 bases lying between them. This CDR3 reads CSAKGNGYTF. In DNA, the CDR3 is TGCAGTGCTAAGGGGAATGGCTACACCTTC.

The chain has TRBV13 and TRBJ2-1; D gene unclear. This CDR3 spans 12 amino acids. Trimming stripped 2 bases from V and 9 bases from J, with 8 bases between. From germline, CDR1 is PRHDT and CDR2 FYEKMQ (reference sequence). The CDR3 nucleotides are TGTGCCAGCAGCTTAAGTCCCATTGAGCAGTTCTTC. Amino acids: CASSLSPIEQFF.

V and J are TRBV7-2 and TRBJ1-1; D is perhaps TRBD1 (6 bases). The germline V and J ends were trimmed by 5 bases and 1 base, with 11 bases remaining between them. Germline lookup yields CDR1 SGHTA and CDR2 FQGNSA. The length of the CDR3 is 14 residues. CDR3 amino acids: CASSHREGNTEAFF. CDR3 bases: TGTGCCAGCAGCCACAGGGAAGGGAACACTGAAGCTTTCTTT.

CDR3 DNA: TGTGCCAGCAGCAGAACAGGGGCCGAGCAGTACTTC. It is translated as CASSRTGAEQYF. The chain uses TRBV11-2 and TRBJ2-7; TRBD1 aligns across 7 bases. Per germline, CDR1 SGHAT and CDR2 FQNNGV. V shed 5 bases and J 6 bases; nucleotides not matched to a gene: 4. The CDR3 runs 12 residues.

CDR3: CASSQDRGQSLPLHF. The CDR3 DNA sequence: TGCGCCAGCAGCCAAGATCGGGGACAGAGTCTACCCCTCCACTTT. The rearrangement uses TRBV4-1 and TRBJ1-6, with 7 bases matching TRBD1. The CDR3 spans 15 residues. CDR1 is MGHRA and CDR2 is YSYEKL in the germline V gene. V lost 0 bases and J lost 12; bases outside the gene matches: 8.

V gene TRBV28 combines with J gene TRBJ2-7; TRBD1 might be the D (6 bases). CDR3 length equals 11 residues. Trimming removed 5 bases from V and 4 bases from J, with 6 bases in between. Germline CDR1 and CDR2: MDHEN and SYDVKM. CDR3 coding DNA: TGTGCCAGCAGTCAGGGGTACGAGCAGTACTTC. Its protein is CASSQGYEQYF.

In this sample, this clone turned up a few times. This sequence joins TRBV6-1 and TRBJ2-4; 10 bases fit TRBD1. After removal of 3 bases from V and 5 bases from J, the junction contained 7 bases not matched to a gene. Looked up from germline, CDR1 is MNHNS and CDR2 is SASEGT. This CDR3 contains 16 residues. In DNA, the CDR3 is TGTGCCAGCAGTGAGATTCCAGGGACAGGGGAAAACATTCAGTACTTC. This codes for CASSEIPGTGENIQYF.

This clone was seen once. The chain recombines TRBV18 with TRBJ2-1; D is uncertain. Per germline, CDR1 KGHSH and CDR2 LQKENI. Between the trimmed V and J ends, which lost 4 bases and 2 bases, there was a span of 12 bases. CDR3 length: 15 residues. DNA for the CDR3: TGTGCCAGCTCACTTGACACCGGACCCTACAATGAGCAGTTCTTC. This translates into CASSLDTGPYNEQFF. The full variable domain, its missing parts supplied by reference TRBV18 and TRBJ2-1, is NAGVMQNPRHLVRRRGQEARLRCSPMKGHSHVYWYRQLPEEGLKFMVYLQKENIIDESGMPKERFSAEFPKEGPSILRIQQVVRGDSAAYFCASSLDTGPYNEQFFGPGTRLTVL.

The genes are TRBV5-6 and TRBJ1-5, with D unresolved. Trimming shortened V by 2 bases and J by 2 bases, and 5 bases separated the two germline ends. CDR1 and CDR2 (germline): SGHDT, YYEEEE. This CDR3 has 13 residues. In DNA form, the CDR3 reads TGTGCCAGCAGCTTCGGCGGCAATCAGCCCCAGCATTTT. This translates into CASSFGGNQPQHF. Filled out from reference TRBV5-6 and TRBJ1-5, the complete variable domain reads DAGVTQSPTHLIKTRGQQVTLRCSPKSGHDTVSWYQQALGQGPQFIFQYYEEEERQRGNFPDRFSGHQFPNYSSELNVNALLLGDSALYLCASSFGGNQPQHFGDGTRLSIL.

V gene TRBV27 combines with J gene TRBJ2-6, with D perhaps matching TRBD1 or TRBD2 (5 bases each). The ends were cut back, 5 bases at V and 4 bases at J, with 9 bases in the middle. The CDR3 totals 14 residues. Germline V gene data show CDR1 as MNHEY and CDR2 as SMNVEV (reference sequence). The CDR3, as DNA: TGTGCCAGCAGTGGGGGACCCGGGGCCAACGTCCTGACTTTC. As protein: CASSGGPGANVLTF.

This chain links TRBV10-1 with TRBJ2-2; D is ambiguous. The CDR3 totals 14 residues. Per the germline V gene, CDR1 is WNHNN and CDR2 is SYGVQD (reference sequence). Deletions cut 7 bases from V and 6 bases from J, with 15 bases between. Written as DNA, the CDR3 is TGCGCCAGCAAAGGGTCATTAACAGCCGGGGAGCTGTTTTTT. Translating it yields CASKGSLTAGELFF.

The chain carries TRBV4-1 and TRBJ1-5, with TRBD1 matching 8 bases. V lost 3 bases to trimming and J lost 2 bases; unmatched junction nucleotides: 3. Per germline, CDR1 MGHRA and CDR2 YSYEKL. This CDR3 is built from 15 residues. The CDR3 sequence is CASSQDRVGNQPQHF. The CDR3 DNA reads as TGCGCCAGCAGCCAGGACAGGGTGGGCAATCAGCCCCAGCATTTT.

CDR3 loop: CAWSDDGLGPQHF. As DNA, the CDR3 is TGTGCCTGGAGTGACGATGGTCTGGGGCCCCAGCATTTT. The chain is built from TRBV30 and TRBJ1-5; no firm D call. V shed 1 base and J shed 9 bases, with 13 bases lying between them. This CDR3 region has 13 residues. CDR1 and CDR2 (germline): GTSNPN, SVGIG (reference sequence).

This chain uses TRBV5-8 with TRBJ1-2, with 7 positions matching TRBD1. CDR3 length: 15 residues. CDR1 is SGHTS, CDR2 YDEGEE, per germline. J lost 7 bases, V lost 0 bases, and 9 bases had no gene match. The CDR3 protein is CASSLARQGGGGYTF. In DNA, the CDR3 is TGTGCCAGCAGCTTGGCGCGACAGGGAGGAGGTGGCTACACCTTC.